These 15 T cell receptor beta chains originate from one sample sequenced in a study of Tregs in tolerant kidney transplant recipients (dated by TCRdb to 2018 to 2020). Receptor libraries were prepared by the immunoSEQ multiplex PCR assay. TCRdb provides this immuneACCESS table in a form limited to in-frame rearrangements. Some clones are lacking; in checked studies, under half of them reflect an unresolved V gene, and why the rest are absent is not known. The sample has some 68,000 clones on record, less than 90% of them singletons. Of the sample, approximately 4.8% falls within the top ten clones. The sample comprised CD4+ T cells from blood. These receptors all stem from a human donor in good health.

The chain is built from TRBV7-9 and TRBJ2-5; unclear D gene. Germline loops: CDR1 SEHNR, CDR2 FQNEAQ (reference sequence). The CDR3 consists of 15 residues. Trimming removed 7 bases at V and 1 base at J, with 16 bases between. CDR3 sequence reads: CASTQGGPSQETQYF. The CDR3 bases are TGTGCCAGCACCCAAGGTGGACCTAGCCAAGAGACCCAGTACTTC.

V usage is TRBV7-2 and J usage is TRBJ2-5, with D possibly matching TRBD1 (5 bases). Trimming pared 3 bases from V and 4 bases from J, leaving 9 bases between. CDR3 length: 13 residues. Germline V CDR1 and CDR2: SGHTA, FQGNSA. The CDR3 coding sequence is TGTGCCAGCAGCTTGCAGGGTAGAGAGACCCAGTACTTC. Residues: CASSLQGRETQYF.

The rearrangement links TRBV5-6 to TRBJ2-7; 15 nucleotides agree with TRBD2. The germline CDR1 and CDR2 sequences are SGHDT and YYEEEE. J lost 4 bases, V lost 5 bases, and 16 bases had no gene match. The CDR3 runs to 19 residues. CDR3 in amino acids: CASRKAGTSGRPLGYEQYF. The CDR3 nucleotides are TGTGCCAGCAGAAAGGCCGGGACTAGCGGGAGGCCGTTGGGATACGAGCAGTACTTC.

This clone is a singleton in its sample. The gene calls are TRBV5-1 and TRBJ2-5; D uncertain. The J call may be wrong; the DNA end is better matched by TRBJ2-7. CDR3 length: 13 residues. Germline CDR1 and CDR2: SGHRS and YFSETQ. The DNA for the CDR3 is TGCGCCAGCAGCTTGGGCTGGGACTACGAGCAGTACTTC. It is translated as CASSLGWDYEQYF.

The V and J genes are TRBV7-9 and TRBJ2-7, with 11 bases fitting TRBD2. Germline V CDR1 and CDR2: SEHNR, FQNEAQ (reference sequence). This CDR3 contains 15 residues. The V gene end was trimmed by 2 bases and the J gene end by 7 bases; junction bases not matched to a gene: 7. In DNA form, the CDR3 reads TGTGCCAGCAGCTTACTTAGCGGGAGGGTGGGGGAGCAGTACTTC. As protein: CASSLLSGRVGEQYF.

The chain employs TRBV7-6 and TRBJ1-2; TRBD1 is a possible D gene (5 bases). Trimming left V 5 bases short and J 5 bases short, with 12 bases between. The V gene's germline CDR1 is SGHVS and CDR2 FNYEAQ. This CDR3 region has 13 residues. CDR3 in DNA: TGTGCCAGCAGCACTACTACAGGATATGGCTACACCTTC. Translated, it gives CASSTTTGYGYTF.

The chain employs TRBV4-1 and TRBJ2-7; possible D gene TRBD2, 6 bases. CDR1 and CDR2 (germline): MGHRA, YSYEKL. V was trimmed by 2 bases and J by 5 bases, leaving 19 bases between them. This CDR3 region has 16 residues. The CDR3 region is CASSQSRLGSPDEQYF. The CDR3 DNA is TGCGCCAGCAGCCAATCAAGACTAGGGTCGCCCGACGAGCAGTACTTC.

The rearrangement links TRBV11-2 to TRBJ2-7; 7 bases align to TRBD2. CDR1 and CDR2 (germline): SGHAT, FQNNGV. The CDR3 is made up of 15 amino acids. Trimming at V came to 2 bases and at J to 5 bases, leaving 9 bases not matched to a gene. The CDR3 nucleotides are TGTGCCAGCAGCTTACTCGGGTTACGGGGGGACGAGCAGTACTTC. Translating it yields CASSLLGLRGDEQYF. The full variable domain, in which reference TRBV11-2 and TRBJ2-7 provide the parts outside the CDR3, is EAGVAQSPRYKIIEKRQSVAFWCNPISGHATLYWYQQILGQGPKLLIQFQNNGVVDDSQLPKDRFSAERLKGVDSTLKIQPAKLEDSAVYLCASSLLGLRGDEQYFGPGTRLTVT.

The chain couples TRBV6-4 to TRBJ2-3; TRBD2 aligns across 9 bases. The CDR3 has 18 residues. The V and J ends lost 2 bases and 0 bases, in that order; junction bases with no gene match: 9. The V gene's germline CDR1 is MRHNA and CDR2 SNTAGT. Here the CDR3 reads CASSDRAGSGRSTDTQYF. In DNA, the CDR3 is TGTGCCAGCAGTGACAGAGCCGGTAGCGGGAGAAGCACAGATACGCAGTATTTT.

The J gene is TRBJ1-5, the V gene TRBV7-3, with D unresolved. Deletions cut 0 bases from V and 9 bases from J, with 15 bases between. CDR3 length: 15 amino acids. Germline loops: CDR1 SGHTA, CDR2 FQGTGA. The DNA of the CDR3 is TGTGCCAGCAGCTTAACACGACGTCCGCCGCGGCCCCAGCATTTT. Translating gives CASSLTRRPPRPQHF.

This clone was seen a single time. This chain connects TRBV18 to TRBJ2-1; 7 nucleotides match TRBD1. Trimming cost V 2 bases and J 8 bases; bases outside gene matches: 9. The CDR3 extends over 15 amino acids. From germline, CDR1 is KGHSH and CDR2 LQKENI. The CDR3 is CASSPKTGSAYEQFF. The CDR3 DNA reads TGTGCCAGCTCACCAAAGACAGGGTCTGCGTATGAGCAGTTCTTC.

A few counts support this clone. The chain joins TRBV5-1 to TRBJ2-4, with a weak D call TRBD2 (5 bases). The ends were cut back, 4 bases at V and 1 base at J, with 12 bases in the middle. CDR3 size: 15 residues. Germline V gene sequence: CDR1 SGHRS, CDR2 YFSETQ. As DNA, the CDR3 is TGCGCCAGCAGCGCGGGTCTTGAGGCCAAAAACATTCAGTACTTC. Its translation: CASSAGLEAKNIQYF. The variable domain in full, with the rest retrieved from reference TRBV5-1 and TRBJ2-4, is KAGVTQTPRYLIKTRGQQVTLSCSPISGHRSVSWYQQTPGQGLQFLFEYFSETQRNKGNFPGRFSGRQFSNSRSEMNVSTLELGDSALYLCASSAGLEAKNIQYFGAGTRLSVL.

The V gene is TRBV5-4, the J gene TRBJ2-2, with D unclear. The V and J ends lost 2 bases and 6 bases respectively, with 11 bases between them. Looked up from germline, CDR1 is SGHNT and CDR2 is YYREEE (reference sequence). The CDR3 loop spans 14 amino acids. The CDR3 nucleotides read TGTGCCAGCAGCTTTTACGGGTCGGCCGGGGAGCTGTTTTTT. Amino acids: CASSFYGSAGELFF. The full variable domain, with the rest looked up from reference TRBV5-4 and TRBJ2-2, is ETGVTQSPTHLIKTRGQQVTLRCSSQSGHNTVSWYQQALGQGPQFIFQYYREEENGRGNFPPRFSGLQFPNYSSELNVNALELDDSALYLCASSFYGSAGELFFGEGSRLTVL.

This clone is a singleton in its sample. This chain connects TRBV18 to TRBJ2-1; D possibly corresponds to TRBD1 (5 bases). Trimming took 4 bases from V and 10 from J, leaving 11 bases between them. This CDR3 spans 12 amino acids. Germline V gene lookup returns CDR1 KGHSH and CDR2 LQKENI. This CDR3 reads CASSQGSWEQFF. In DNA, the CDR3 is TGTGCCAGCTCACAGGGGTCATGGGAGCAGTTCTTC.

This chain joins TRBV7-6 and TRBJ2-3, with unresolved D. Germline V CDR1 and CDR2: SGHVS, FNYEAQ. V was shortened by 2 bases and J by 0 bases, with 12 bases between the two germline ends. The CDR3 is 16 residues long. The CDR3 sequence is CASSLRVSRSTDTQYF. The CDR3 DNA follows: TGTGCCAGCAGCTTACGGGTTTCTAGGAGCACAGATACGCAGTATTTT.